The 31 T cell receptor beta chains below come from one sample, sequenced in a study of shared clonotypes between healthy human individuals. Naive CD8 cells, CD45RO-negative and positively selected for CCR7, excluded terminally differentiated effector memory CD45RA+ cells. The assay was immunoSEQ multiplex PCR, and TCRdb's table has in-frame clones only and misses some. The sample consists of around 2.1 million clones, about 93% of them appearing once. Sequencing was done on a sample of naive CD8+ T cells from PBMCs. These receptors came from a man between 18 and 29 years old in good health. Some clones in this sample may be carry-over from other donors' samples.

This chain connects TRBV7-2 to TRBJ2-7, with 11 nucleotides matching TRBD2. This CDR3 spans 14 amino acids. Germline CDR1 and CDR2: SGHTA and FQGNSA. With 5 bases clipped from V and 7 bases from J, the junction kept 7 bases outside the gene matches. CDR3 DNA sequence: TGTGCCAGCAGCGACTTTAGCGGGAGGGTTGAGCAGTACTTC. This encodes CASSDFSGRVEQYF.

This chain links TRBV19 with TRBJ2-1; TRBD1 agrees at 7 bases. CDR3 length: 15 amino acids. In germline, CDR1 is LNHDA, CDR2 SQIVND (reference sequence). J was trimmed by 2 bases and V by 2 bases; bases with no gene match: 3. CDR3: CASSITGTAYNEQFF. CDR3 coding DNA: TGTGCCAGTAGTATAACGGGGACAGCCTACAATGAGCAGTTCTTC.

The CDR3 DNA is TGTGCCAGCAGCTCCGGACAGGGGGTAAACACCGGGGAGCTGTTTTTT. Its protein is CASSSGQGVNTGELFF. The chain has TRBV5-6 and TRBJ2-2; 10 bases are a match to TRBD1. The V gene end was trimmed by 3 bases and the J gene end by 2 bases; junction bases not matched to a gene: 4. The CDR3 is 16 amino acids. Per the germline V gene, CDR1 is SGHDT and CDR2 is YYEEEE.

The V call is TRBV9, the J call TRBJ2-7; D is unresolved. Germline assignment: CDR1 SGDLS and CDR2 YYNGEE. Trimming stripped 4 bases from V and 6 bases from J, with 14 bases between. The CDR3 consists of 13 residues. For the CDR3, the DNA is TGTGCCAGCAGCACCTCATTGGCAGGCGAGCAGTACTTC. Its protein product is CASSTSLAGEQYF.

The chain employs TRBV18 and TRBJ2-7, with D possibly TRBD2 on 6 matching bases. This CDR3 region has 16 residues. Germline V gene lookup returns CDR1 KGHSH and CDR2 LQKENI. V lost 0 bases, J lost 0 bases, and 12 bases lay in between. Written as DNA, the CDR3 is TGTGCCAGCTCACCACCGTCGGACGGGGGCTCCTACGAGCAGTACTTC. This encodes CASSPPSDGGSYEQYF.

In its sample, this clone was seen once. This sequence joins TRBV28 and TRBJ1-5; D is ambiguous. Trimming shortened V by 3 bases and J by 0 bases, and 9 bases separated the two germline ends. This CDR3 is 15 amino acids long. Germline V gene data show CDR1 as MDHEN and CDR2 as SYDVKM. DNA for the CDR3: TGTGCCAGCAGTTTGGTTGAAAATAGCAATCAGCCCCAGCATTTT. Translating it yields CASSLVENSNQPQHF.

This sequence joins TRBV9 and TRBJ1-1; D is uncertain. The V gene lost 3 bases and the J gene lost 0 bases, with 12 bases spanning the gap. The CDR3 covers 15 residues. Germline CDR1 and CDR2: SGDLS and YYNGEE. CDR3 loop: CASSDDGSMNTEAFF. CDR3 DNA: TGTGCCAGCAGCGATGATGGGTCCATGAACACTGAAGCTTTCTTT.

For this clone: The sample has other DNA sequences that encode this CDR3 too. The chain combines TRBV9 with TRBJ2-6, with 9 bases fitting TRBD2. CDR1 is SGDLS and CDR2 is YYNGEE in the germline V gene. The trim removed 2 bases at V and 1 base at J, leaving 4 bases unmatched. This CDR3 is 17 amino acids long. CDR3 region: CASSVSGRGSGANVLTF. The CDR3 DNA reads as TGTGCCAGCAGCGTTAGCGGGAGAGGGTCTGGGGCCAACGTCCTGACTTTC.

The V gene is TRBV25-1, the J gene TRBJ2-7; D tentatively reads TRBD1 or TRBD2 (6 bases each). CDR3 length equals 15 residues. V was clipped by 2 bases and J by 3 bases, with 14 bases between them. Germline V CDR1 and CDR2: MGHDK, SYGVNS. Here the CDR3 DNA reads TGTGCCAGCAGTGAAGGCTGGGGGGCTAACTACGAGCAGTACTTC. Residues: CASSEGWGANYEQYF.

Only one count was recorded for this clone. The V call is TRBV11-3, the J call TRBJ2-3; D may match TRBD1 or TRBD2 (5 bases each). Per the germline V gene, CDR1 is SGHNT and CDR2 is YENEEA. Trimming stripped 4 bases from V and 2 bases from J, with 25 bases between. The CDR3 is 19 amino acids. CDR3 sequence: CASSSSLLSPGPPTDTQYF. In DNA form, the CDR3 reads TGTGCCAGCAGCTCCTCCCTCCTCTCTCCGGGACCCCCCACAGATACGCAGTATTTT.

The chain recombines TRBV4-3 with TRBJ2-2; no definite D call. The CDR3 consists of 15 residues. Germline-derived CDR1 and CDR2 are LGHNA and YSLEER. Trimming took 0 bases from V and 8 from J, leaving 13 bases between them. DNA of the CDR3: TGCGCCAGCAGCCAAGAGGGGTTCGGGCAAGGGGAGCTGTTTTTT. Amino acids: CASSQEGFGQGELFF.

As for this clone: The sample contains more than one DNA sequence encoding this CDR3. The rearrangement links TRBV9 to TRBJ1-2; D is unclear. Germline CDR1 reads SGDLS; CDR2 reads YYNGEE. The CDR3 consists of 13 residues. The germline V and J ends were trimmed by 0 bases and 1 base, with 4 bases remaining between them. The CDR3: CASSVDSNYGYTF. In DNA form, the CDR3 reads TGTGCCAGCAGCGTAGACAGTAACTATGGCTACACCTTC.

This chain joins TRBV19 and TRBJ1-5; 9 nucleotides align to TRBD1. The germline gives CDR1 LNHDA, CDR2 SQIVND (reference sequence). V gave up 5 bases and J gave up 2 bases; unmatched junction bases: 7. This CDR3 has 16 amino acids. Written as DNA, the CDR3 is TGTGCCAGTAGTCCCCTTTGGGACAGGGGCAATCAGCCCCAGCATTTT. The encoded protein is CASSPLWDRGNQPQHF.

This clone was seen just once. In DNA form, the CDR3 reads TGCGCCAGCAGCCAATACAGCCGGACAGGGTTTGGAAACACCATATATTTT. It yields the protein CASSQYSRTGFGNTIYF. The chain employs TRBV4-3 and TRBJ1-3; TRBD1 matches at 8 bases. Germline CDR1 is LGHNA and CDR2 is YSLEER. This CDR3 spans 17 amino acids. V was pared by 2 bases and J by 3 bases, with 9 bases of the junction left unmatched.

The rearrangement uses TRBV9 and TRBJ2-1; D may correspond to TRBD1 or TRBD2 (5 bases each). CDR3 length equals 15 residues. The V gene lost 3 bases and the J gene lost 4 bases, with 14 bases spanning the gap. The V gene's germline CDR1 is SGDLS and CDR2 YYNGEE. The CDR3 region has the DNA TGTGCCAGCAGCGCCGGGGACCCTTTATACAATGAGCAGTTCTTC. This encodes CASSAGDPLYNEQFF.

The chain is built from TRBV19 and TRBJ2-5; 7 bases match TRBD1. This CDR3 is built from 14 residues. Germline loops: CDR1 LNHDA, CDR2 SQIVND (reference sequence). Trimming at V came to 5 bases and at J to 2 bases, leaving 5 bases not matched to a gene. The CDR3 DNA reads TGTGCCAGTAGTCCCCGGGACAGTCAAGAGACCCAGTACTTC. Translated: CASSPRDSQETQYF.

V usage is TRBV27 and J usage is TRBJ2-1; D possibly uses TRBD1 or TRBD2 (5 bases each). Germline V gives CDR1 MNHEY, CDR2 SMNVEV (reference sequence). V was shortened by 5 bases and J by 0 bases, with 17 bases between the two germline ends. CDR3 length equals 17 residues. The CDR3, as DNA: TGTGCCAGCAGTCCTCCGGGACGGCCGAGCTCCTACAATGAGCAGTTCTTC. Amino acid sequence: CASSPPGRPSSYNEQFF.

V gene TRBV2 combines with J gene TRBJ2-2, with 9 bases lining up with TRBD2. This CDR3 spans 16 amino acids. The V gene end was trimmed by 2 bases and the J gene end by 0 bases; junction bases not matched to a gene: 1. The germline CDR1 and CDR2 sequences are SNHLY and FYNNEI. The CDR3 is CASSEPSGANTGELFF. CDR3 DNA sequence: TGTGCCAGCAGTGAACCTAGCGGGGCGAACACCGGGGAGCTGTTTTTT.

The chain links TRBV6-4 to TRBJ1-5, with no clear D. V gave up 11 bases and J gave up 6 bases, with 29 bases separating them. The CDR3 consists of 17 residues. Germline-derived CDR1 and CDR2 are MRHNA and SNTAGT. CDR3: CASQPLVDAGACQPQHF. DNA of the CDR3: TGTGCCTCTCAACCCCTTGTGGACGCAGGAGCGTGTCAGCCCCAGCATTTT.

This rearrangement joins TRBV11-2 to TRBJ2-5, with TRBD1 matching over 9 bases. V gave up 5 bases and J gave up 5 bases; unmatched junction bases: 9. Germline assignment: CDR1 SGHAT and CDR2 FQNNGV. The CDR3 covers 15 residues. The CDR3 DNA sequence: TGTGCCAGCAGCCCGCCGGGACAGGGTCGTGAGACCCAGTACTTC. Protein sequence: CASSPPGQGRETQYF. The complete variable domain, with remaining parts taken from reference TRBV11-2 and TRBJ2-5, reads EAGVAQSPRYKIIEKRQSVAFWCNPISGHATLYWYQQILGQGPKLLIQFQNNGVVDDSQLPKDRFSAERLKGVDSTLKIQPAKLEDSAVYLCASSPPGQGRETQYFGPGTRLLVL.

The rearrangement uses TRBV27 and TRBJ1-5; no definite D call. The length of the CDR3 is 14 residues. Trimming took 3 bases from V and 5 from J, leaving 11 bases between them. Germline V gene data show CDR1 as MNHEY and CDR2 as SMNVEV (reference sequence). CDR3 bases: TGTGCCAGCAGTTTCCGGGGAAACCATCAGCCCCAGCATTTT. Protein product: CASSFRGNHQPQHF.

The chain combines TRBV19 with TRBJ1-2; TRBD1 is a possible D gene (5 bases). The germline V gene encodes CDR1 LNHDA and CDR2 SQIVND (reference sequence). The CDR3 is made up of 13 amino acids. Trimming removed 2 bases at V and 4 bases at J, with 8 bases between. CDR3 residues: CASSIRQGYGYTF. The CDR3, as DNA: TGTGCCAGTAGTATACGGCAGGGCTATGGCTACACCTTC.

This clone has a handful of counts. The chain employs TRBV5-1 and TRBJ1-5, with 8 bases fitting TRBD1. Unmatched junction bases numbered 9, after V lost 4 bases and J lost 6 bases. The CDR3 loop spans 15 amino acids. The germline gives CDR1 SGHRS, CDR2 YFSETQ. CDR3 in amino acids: CASSPRQGWSQPQHF. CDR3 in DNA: TGCGCCAGCAGCCCACGACAGGGGTGGTCTCAGCCCCAGCATTTT.

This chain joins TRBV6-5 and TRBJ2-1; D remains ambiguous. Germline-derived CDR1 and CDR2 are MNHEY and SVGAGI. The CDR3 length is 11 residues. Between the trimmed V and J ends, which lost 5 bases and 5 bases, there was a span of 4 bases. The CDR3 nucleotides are TGTGCCAGCAGTCAGAACAATGAGCAGTTCTTC. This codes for CASSQNNEQFF.

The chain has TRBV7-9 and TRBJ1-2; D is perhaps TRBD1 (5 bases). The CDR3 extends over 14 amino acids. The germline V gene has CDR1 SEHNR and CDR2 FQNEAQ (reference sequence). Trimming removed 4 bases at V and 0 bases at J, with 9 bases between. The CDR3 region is CASSWGDPNYGYTF. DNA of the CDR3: TGTGCCAGCAGCTGGGGCGACCCTAACTATGGCTACACCTTC.

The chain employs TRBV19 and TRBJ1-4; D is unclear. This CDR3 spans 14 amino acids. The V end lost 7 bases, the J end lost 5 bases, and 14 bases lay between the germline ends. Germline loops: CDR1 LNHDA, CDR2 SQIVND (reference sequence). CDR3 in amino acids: CASKVWAKNEKLFF. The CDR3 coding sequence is TGTGCCAGTAAAGTATGGGCCAAAAATGAAAAACTGTTTTTT.

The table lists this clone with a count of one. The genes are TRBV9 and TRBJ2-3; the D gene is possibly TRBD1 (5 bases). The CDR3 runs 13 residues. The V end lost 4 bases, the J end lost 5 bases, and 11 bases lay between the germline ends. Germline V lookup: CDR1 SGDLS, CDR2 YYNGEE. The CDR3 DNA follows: TGTGCCAGCAGCATCGACCAGGGAGATACGCAGTATTTT. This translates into CASSIDQGDTQYF.

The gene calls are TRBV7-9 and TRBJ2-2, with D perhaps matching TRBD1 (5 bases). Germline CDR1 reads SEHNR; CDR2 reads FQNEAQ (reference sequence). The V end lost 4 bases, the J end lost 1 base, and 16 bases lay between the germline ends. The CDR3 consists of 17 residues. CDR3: CASSSTPLRENTGELFF. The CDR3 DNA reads TGTGCCAGCAGCTCGACCCCCCTCAGGGAGAACACCGGGGAGCTGTTTTTT.

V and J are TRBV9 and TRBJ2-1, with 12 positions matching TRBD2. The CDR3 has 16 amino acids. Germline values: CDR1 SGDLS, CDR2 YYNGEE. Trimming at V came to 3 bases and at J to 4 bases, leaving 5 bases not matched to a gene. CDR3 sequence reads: CASSETSGSGYNEQFF. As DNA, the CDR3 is TGTGCCAGCAGCGAGACTAGCGGGAGTGGGTACAATGAGCAGTTCTTC.

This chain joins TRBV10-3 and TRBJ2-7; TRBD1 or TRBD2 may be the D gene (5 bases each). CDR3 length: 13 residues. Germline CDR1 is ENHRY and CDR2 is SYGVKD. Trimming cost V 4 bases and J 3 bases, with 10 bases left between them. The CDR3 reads CAISAGQDYEQYF. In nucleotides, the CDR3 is TGTGCCATCAGTGCGGGGCAGGACTACGAGCAGTACTTC.

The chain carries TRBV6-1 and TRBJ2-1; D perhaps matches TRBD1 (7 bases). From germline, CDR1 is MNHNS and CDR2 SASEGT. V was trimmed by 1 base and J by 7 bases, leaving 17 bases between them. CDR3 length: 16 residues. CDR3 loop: CASSEEIWAGGNEQFF. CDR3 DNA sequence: TGTGCCAGCAGTGAAGAGATCTGGGCAGGGGGGAATGAGCAGTTCTTC.